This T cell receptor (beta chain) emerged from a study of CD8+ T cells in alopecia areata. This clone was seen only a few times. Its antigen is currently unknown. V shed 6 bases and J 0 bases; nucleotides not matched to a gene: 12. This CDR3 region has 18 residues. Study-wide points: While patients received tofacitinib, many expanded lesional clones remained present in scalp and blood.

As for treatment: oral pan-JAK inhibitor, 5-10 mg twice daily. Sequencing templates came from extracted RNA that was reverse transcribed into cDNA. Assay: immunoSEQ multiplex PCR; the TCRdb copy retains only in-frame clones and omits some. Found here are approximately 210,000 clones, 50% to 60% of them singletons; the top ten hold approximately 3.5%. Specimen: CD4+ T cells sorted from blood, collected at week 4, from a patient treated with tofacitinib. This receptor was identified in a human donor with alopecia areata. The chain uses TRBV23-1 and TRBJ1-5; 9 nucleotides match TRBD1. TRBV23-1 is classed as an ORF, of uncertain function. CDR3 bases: TGCGCCAGCAGCATAGTGGGACAGGGTTCTTATAGCAATCAGCCCCAGCATTTT. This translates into CASSIVGQGSYSNQPQHF.